This T cell receptor beta chain was captured in a study of T-cell memory formation after mild COVID-19. This clonotype has a handful of counts. Each CDR3 protein is one row after TCRdb ran MiXCR on the 5' RACE reads. The sample records about 440,000 distinct CDR3 sequences, 15% to 20% being singletons. Germline CDR1 is KGHSH and CDR2 is LQKENI. The CDR3 has 13 amino acids. V was shortened by 6 bases and J by 6 bases, with 15 bases between the two germline ends. The sample taken for sequencing was PBMCs or a T cell subset sorted from them (not recorded which). This rearrangement joins TRBV18 to TRBJ2-7, with D tentatively TRBD1 (6 bases). The source is an adult woman who had mild COVID-19 (a few samples of this study predate the infection). Cell type and time point are not known. CDR3 sequence (DNA): TGTGCCAGCTCGGGCAGGGGAGAAGGCGAGCAGTACTTC. The encoded protein is CASSGRGEGEQYF.